What follows describes a single TCR beta chain. This specimen belongs to a study of identical twins. With V trimmed by 1 base and J by 5 bases, 5 bases remained unmatched. This CDR3 spans 15 amino acids. The germline V gene has CDR1 SSHAT and CDR2 FNYEAQ (reference sequence). A universal primer site arose from template switching, and cDNA bore unique molecular identifiers. MiXCR, run by TCRdb on the 5' RACE reads, gives a single entry per CDR3 protein. The data contain around 530,000 distinct CDR3 sequences, roughly 15% of them singletons. The same specimen was also included in a second study, on yellow fever vaccine responses in identical twins.

The sample consisted of CD4+ T cells sorted from blood. This TCR came from a woman under 30 in good health. This chain joins TRBV7-7 and TRBJ2-1, with 7 positions matching TRBD2. CDR3 nucleotides: TGTGCCAGCAGCTTAGGCGGGGGTGTAAACAATGAGCAGTTCTTC. It translates to CASSLGGGVNNEQFF.